The 14 T cell receptor beta chains in this list originate from one sample, sequenced in a study of PD-L1 blockade in urothelial cancer. Documented time point: pretreatment peripheral blood. Only in-frame clones appear in the TCRdb table, and some are missing; sequencing was by immunoSEQ multiplex PCR. This table has more than 50,000 clones, around 81% appearing once. The source material was PBMCs, sampled around atezolizumab (anti-PD-L1) treatment. The receptors come from a man in his 70s with urothelial cancer.

The chain joins TRBV6-5 to TRBJ2-3, with D unclear. The CDR3 loop spans 15 amino acids. Trimming pared 4 bases from V and 1 base from J, leaving 12 bases between. Germline V gene data show CDR1 as MNHEY and CDR2 as SVGAGI. Written as DNA, the CDR3 is TGTGCCAGCAGTTCTCTCCTGTCAGGCACAGATACGCAGTATTTT. It encodes CASSSLLSGTDTQYF.

The chain combines TRBV7-2 with TRBJ2-3, with D hard to call. The CDR3 totals 13 residues. From germline, CDR1 is SGHTA and CDR2 FQGNSA. V was cut by 6 bases and J by 2 bases, with 9 bases left in between. CDR3 DNA sequence: TGTGCCAGCAGGACGGGTTACACAGATACGCAGTATTTT. It codes for CASRTGYTDTQYF.

The chain recombines TRBV11-2 with TRBJ1-2; D is unclear. Looked up from germline, CDR1 is SGHAT and CDR2 is FQNNGV. Trimming removed 0 bases from V and 3 bases from J, with 5 bases in between. The CDR3 has 13 amino acids. CDR3 protein: CASSLDLDYGYTF. Written as DNA, the CDR3 is TGTGCCAGCAGCTTAGATCTCGACTATGGCTACACCTTC.

V usage is TRBV27 and J usage is TRBJ1-2; D is unresolved. CDR3 length: 15 amino acids. Germline V gene data show CDR1 as MNHEY and CDR2 as SMNVEV (reference sequence). Deletions cut 4 bases from V and 5 bases from J, with 17 bases between. The CDR3 sequence is CASSSLRSGNYGYTF. CDR3 sequence (DNA): TGTGCCAGCAGTTCCCTCAGGTCGGGGAATTATGGCTACACCTTC.

The rearrangement joins TRBV19 to TRBJ2-3; 13 positions match TRBD2. Germline V gene data show CDR1 as LNHDA and CDR2 as SQIVND (reference sequence). The CDR3 is 21 residues long. J was trimmed by 0 bases and V by 1 base; bases with no gene match: 13. CDR3 loop: CASSIGRWTSGRHTSTDTQYF. DNA for the CDR3: TGTGCCAGTAGTATAGGTCGGTGGACTAGCGGGAGACATACAAGCACAGATACGCAGTATTTT.

V and J are TRBV6-6 and TRBJ1-4; D unresolved. The CDR3 has 15 amino acids. Germline-derived CDR1 and CDR2 are MNHNY and SVGAGI (reference sequence). Deletions cut 0 bases from V and 3 bases from J, with 8 bases between. The CDR3 protein is CASSYSRQSNEKLFF. In DNA form, the CDR3 reads TGTGCCAGCAGTTACTCGAGGCAGTCTAATGAAAAACTGTTTTTT.

The chain joins TRBV5-1 to TRBJ1-3; no firm D call. The V and J ends lost 5 bases and 0 bases respectively, with 12 bases between them. The CDR3 is made up of 15 amino acids. Germline CDR1 is SGHRS and CDR2 is YFSETQ. CDR3: CASRHNTDSGNTIYF. As DNA, the CDR3 is TGCGCCAGCAGACACAATACAGACTCTGGAAACACCATATATTTT.

The chain combines TRBV5-1 with TRBJ2-2, with TRBD1 matching 7 bases. The V and J ends lost 6 bases and 0 bases, in that order; junction bases with no gene match: 11. Germline V CDR1 and CDR2: SGHRS, YFSETQ. The CDR3 extends over 17 amino acids. The CDR3: CASTRQTGVANTGELFF. The CDR3 nucleotides read TGCGCCAGCACTCGTCAAACAGGGGTCGCGAACACCGGGGAGCTGTTTTTT. Drawing the rest from reference TRBV5-1 and TRBJ2-2, the complete variable domain is KAGVTQTPRYLIKTRGQQVTLSCSPISGHRSVSWYQQTPGQGLQFLFEYFSETQRNKGNFPGRFSGRQFSNSRSEMNVSTLELGDSALYLCASTRQTGVANTGELFFGEGSRLTVL.

This clone was picked up one time. The chain combines TRBV6-5 with TRBJ2-2; 7 bases line up with TRBD1. V shed 0 bases and J 5 bases; nucleotides not matched to a gene: 3. The CDR3 extends over 15 amino acids. The germline CDR1 and CDR2 sequences are MNHEY and SVGAGI. This CDR3 reads CASSYSTGSTGELFF. DNA for the CDR3: TGTGCCAGCAGTTACTCGACAGGGTCGACCGGGGAGCTGTTTTTT.

The genes are TRBV2 and TRBJ2-5; 14 bases are shared with TRBD2. V lost 5 bases, J lost 5 bases, and 7 bases stayed unmatched. The length of the CDR3 is 16 residues. The germline gives CDR1 SNHLY, CDR2 FYNNEI. CDR3 DNA sequence: TGTGCCAGCAGTTTGACTAGCGGGAGGGCCAGGGAGACCCAGTACTTC. The encoded protein is CASSLTSGRARETQYF.

This rearrangement joins TRBV6-6 to TRBJ1-5; weak D call: TRBD1 (6 bases). V shed 6 bases and J shed 8 bases, with 11 bases lying between them. The CDR3 has 12 amino acids. The germline V gene encodes CDR1 MNHNY and CDR2 SVGAGI (reference sequence). CDR3: CASSQGLEPQHF. The CDR3 nucleotides read TGTGCCAGCAGCCAGGGGTTGGAGCCCCAGCATTTT.

The chain joins TRBV5-1 to TRBJ2-2; D might be TRBD2 (5 bases). V was clipped by 2 bases and J by 1 base, with 6 bases between them. The CDR3 covers 14 residues. Looked up from germline, CDR1 is SGHRS and CDR2 is YFSETQ. The CDR3 loop is CASSLGGNTGELFF. DNA for the CDR3: TGCGCCAGCAGCTTAGGAGGGAACACCGGGGAGCTGTTTTTT.

V usage is TRBV30 and J usage is TRBJ1-1, with 7 positions matching TRBD1. CDR1 is GTSNPN, CDR2 SVGIG, per germline (reference sequence). V lost 2 bases to trimming and J lost 1 base; unmatched junction nucleotides: 4. The CDR3 contains 14 residues. CDR3 coding DNA: TGTGCCTGGAGTTTTTACAGGGGGAACACTGAAGCTTTCTTT. Amino acids: CAWSFYRGNTEAFF.

The chain combines TRBV21-1 with TRBJ2-1; TRBD1 is the table's D call and was not checked against the DNA. TRBV21-1 is noted as a pseudogene. The CDR3 length is 15 residues. The CDR3, as DNA: TGTGCCAGCACTTCAGACAGCAGCTCCTACAATGAGCAGTTCTTC. Translating gives CASTSDSSSYNEQFF.